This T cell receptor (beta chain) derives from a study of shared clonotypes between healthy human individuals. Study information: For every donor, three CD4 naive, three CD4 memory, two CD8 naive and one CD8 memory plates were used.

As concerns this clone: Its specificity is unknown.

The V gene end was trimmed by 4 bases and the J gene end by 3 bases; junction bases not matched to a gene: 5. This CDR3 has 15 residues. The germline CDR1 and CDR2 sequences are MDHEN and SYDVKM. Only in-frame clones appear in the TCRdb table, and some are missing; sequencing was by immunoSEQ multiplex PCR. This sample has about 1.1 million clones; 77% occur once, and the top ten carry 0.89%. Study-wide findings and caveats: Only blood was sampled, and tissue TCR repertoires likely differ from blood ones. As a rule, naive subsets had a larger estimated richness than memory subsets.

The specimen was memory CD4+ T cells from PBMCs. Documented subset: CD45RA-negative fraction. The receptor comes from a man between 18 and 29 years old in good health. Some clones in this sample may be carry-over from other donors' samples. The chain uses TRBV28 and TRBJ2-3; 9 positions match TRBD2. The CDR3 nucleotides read TGTGCCAGCAGTTCCTTAGCGGGAGTAACAGATACGCAGTATTTT. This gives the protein CASSSLAGVTDTQYF.